This section outlines one TCR beta chain sequence together with its context. These data come from a study of Ad26.COV2.S vaccination and SARS-CoV-2 variants. Assay used: immunoSEQ multiplex PCR; TCRdb lists only in-frame clones, some missing. The sample shows hundreds of thousands of clones, 88% of them seen only once. CDR3 length equals 17 residues. CDR1 and CDR2 (germline): SGHRS, YFSETQ. Losses at the gene ends were 1 base for V and 6 bases for J; bases not matched to a gene: 6. Noted treatment: roughly 19 received Ad26.COV2.S at low or high dose, single or two shots; roughly five received placebo; per-sample allocation not given. Collection of samples fell on day 63 after the first vaccine or placebo injection. At a Boston site, the person donating was an adult of 18-55 years.

J is TRBJ1-6 and V is TRBV5-1; 11 bases map to TRBD1. This material consisted of peripheral blood, taken in a trial of Ad26.COV2.S vaccine versus placebo. The source is a person aged 18-60 years who received the Ad26.COV2.S COVID-19 vaccine or a placebo. The CDR3 here is CASSLRGQGVSNSPLHF. The CDR3 nucleotides are TGCGCCAGCAGCTTGAGGGGACAGGGGGTTTCTAATTCACCCCTCCACTTT.